The subject of this entry is one T cell receptor beta chain. What it recognizes is unknown. This sample stems from a study of circulating and synovial CD4+ cells in juvenile arthritis. Germline values: CDR1 SGHNT, CDR2 YYREEE (reference sequence). CDR3 length: 13 amino acids. The germline V and J ends were trimmed by 3 bases and 8 bases, with 11 bases remaining between them. The data were produced by immunoSEQ multiplex PCR, yet TCRdb's version contains in-frame clones alone and is incomplete. The table shows 30,000 to 40,000 clones, with around 96% occurring only once. The study's findings and limits: Bulk blood CD4 repertoires were more diverse than these.

This receptor was taken from a human donor with juvenile idiopathic arthritis. The chain employs TRBV5-4 and TRBJ2-2; D gene unclear. The sample taken for sequencing was CD4+ T cells from blood. The DNA of the CDR3 is TGTGCCAGCAGCTCCCCCGGGTTAGGGGAGCTGTTTTTT. Encoded protein: CASSSPGLGELFF.